A single sample gave rise to the 20 T cell receptor beta chains below, sequenced in a study of T-cell reconstitution after alpha-beta-depleted transplantation in children. Unique molecular identifiers were incorporated into the prepared TCRbeta library. A single record per CDR3 protein comes from TCRdb applying MiXCR to the PCR reads. The sample has approximately 220,000 distinct CDR3 sequences; about 15% are singletons. This specimen consisted of PBMCs, mostly from graft donor cells, obtained 360 days after TCRalphabeta/CD19-depleted stem cell transplant. These receptors originate from a male patient between 2 and 10 years old who had a stem cell transplant for acute lymphoblastic leukemia, so the T cells may come from the graft donor.

This clonotype was observed a handful of times. The chain couples TRBV2 to TRBJ2-5; tentatively, D is TRBD1 (6 bases). CDR1 and CDR2 (germline): SNHLY, FYNNEI. The CDR3 covers 14 residues. Trimming pared 1 base from V and 4 bases from J, leaving 10 bases between. The CDR3 DNA follows: TGTGCCAGCAGTGAAGTTCGCAGGGGAGAGACCCAGTACTTC. This codes for CASSEVRRGETQYF.

This clonotype was counted only a few times. V usage is TRBV5-1 and J usage is TRBJ2-3, with D perhaps TRBD2 (5 bases). V lost 3 bases to trimming and J lost 11 bases, with 25 bases between them. Germline V gene lookup returns CDR1 SGHRS and CDR2 YFSETQ. The CDR3 spans 16 residues. CDR3 bases: TGCGCCAGCAGCTCATTTAAAAGCGGTAACCACGAAGGGCAGTATTTT. Amino acids: CASSSFKSGNHEGQYF.

The V gene is TRBV11-1, the J gene TRBJ1-1; D ambiguous. The CDR3 is 14 residues long. Germline CDR1 reads SGHAT; CDR2 reads FQDESV (reference sequence). Between the trimmed V and J ends, which lost 5 bases and 8 bases, there was a span of 18 bases. DNA of the CDR3: TGTGCCAGCAGCAATGATTCCCTAAGCCTGGAAGCTTTCTTT. Amino acids: CASSNDSLSLEAFF.

The chain recombines TRBV7-8 with TRBJ1-1, with D unclear. The germline V gene encodes CDR1 SGHVS and CDR2 FQNEAQ. The CDR3 runs to 15 residues. Trimming removed 4 bases from V and 1 base from J, with 13 bases in between. CDR3 sequence (DNA): TGTGCCAGCAGCTCGAGCCCGACGGAGAACACTGAAGCTTTCTTT. This sequence encodes CASSSSPTENTEAFF.

V gene TRBV4-2 combines with J gene TRBJ2-7; tentative D call: TRBD2 (6 bases). Germline V gene sequence: CDR1 LGHNA, CDR2 YNFKEQ. Trimming stripped 4 bases from V and 2 bases from J, with 9 bases between. This CDR3 spans 13 amino acids. The CDR3 loop reads CASSPGLPYEQYF. The CDR3 coding sequence is TGTGCCAGCAGCCCTGGACTACCCTACGAGCAGTACTTC.

This clonotype showed up just a few times. V is TRBV28 and J is TRBJ2-7, with D perhaps matching TRBD1 (6 bases). The CDR3 loop spans 14 amino acids. The V end was cut by 8 bases, the J end by 5 bases, with 19 bases between. From germline, CDR1 is MDHEN and CDR2 SYDVKM. The CDR3 spells CASVGAFRANEQYF. CDR3 DNA: TGTGCCAGCGTGGGGGCCTTCAGGGCGAACGAGCAGTACTTC.

Note on this clonotype: At one of its ends the junction is not consistent with the germline gene, which may arise from a read error. The chain couples TRBV7-8 to TRBJ2-5; 7 bases map to TRBD2. Germline values: CDR1 SGHVS, CDR2 FQNEAQ. This CDR3 has 16 residues. CDR3 amino acids: CASSLDSGSLRETQHF. In nucleotides, the CDR3 is TGTGCCAGCAGCTTAGACTCTGGCAGCCTGCGGGAGACCCAGCACTTC.

The chain is built from TRBV6-2 or TRBV6-3 and TRBJ2-1, with D possibly matching TRBD2 (5 bases). CDR3 length: 12 amino acids. Germline V lookup: CDR1 MNHEY, CDR2 SVGEGT. Trimming shortened V by 2 bases and J by 7 bases, and 6 bases separated the two germline ends. CDR3 residues: CASSYAGNEQFF. The CDR3 nucleotides are TGTGCCAGCAGTTACGCGGGTAATGAGCAGTTCTTC.

This chain joins TRBV11-2 and TRBJ2-1; TRBD1 is a possible D gene (6 bases). The ends were cut back, 5 bases at V and 9 bases at J, with 20 bases in the middle. The CDR3 spans 15 residues. Germline V lookup: CDR1 SGHAT, CDR2 FQNNGV. Written as DNA, the CDR3 is TGTGCCAGCAGCATAAACAGGGTTGGTATGGGTGAGCAGTTCTTC. Translation gives CASSINRVGMGEQFF. The whole variable domain, filled in from reference TRBV11-2 and TRBJ2-1, reads EAGVAQSPRYKIIEKRQSVAFWCNPISGHATLYWYQQILGQGPKLLIQFQNNGVVDDSQLPKDRFSAERLKGVDSTLKIQPAKLEDSAVYLCASSINRVGMGEQFFGPGTRLTVL.

This sequence joins TRBV12-3 or TRBV12-4 and TRBJ1-5; a possible D gene is TRBD1 (6 bases). V lost 5 bases and J 1 base, leaving 12 bases between the germline ends. This CDR3 has 15 amino acids. In nucleotides, the CDR3 is TGTGCCAGCAGTATACAGGGTGGGAGCAATCAGCCCCAGCATTTT. Its protein is CASSIQGGSNQPQHF.

This clonotype was observed a single time. This chain uses TRBV5-4 with TRBJ2-5; D ambiguous. This CDR3 is built from 13 residues. Trimming stripped 0 bases from V and 1 base from J, with 4 bases between. Germline loops: CDR1 SGHNT, CDR2 YYREEE (reference sequence). The CDR3 DNA sequence: TGTGCCAGCAGCTTGGAACCCCAAGAGACCCAGTACTTC. Translating it yields CASSLEPQETQYF.

The chain recombines TRBV3-1 with TRBJ2-2; D may be TRBD2 (5 bases). From germline, CDR1 is LGHDT and CDR2 YNNKEL (reference sequence). Trimming removed 0 bases at V and 7 bases at J, with 12 bases between. The CDR3 has 15 residues. In DNA form, the CDR3 reads TGTGCCAGCAGCCAAGATCCGGGGTTAGGCGGGGAGCTGTTTTTT. Amino acids: CASSQDPGLGGELFF.

The rearrangement links TRBV12-3 or TRBV12-4 to TRBJ2-1; 9 nucleotides line up with TRBD2. The V and J ends lost 2 bases and 10 bases, in that order; junction bases with no gene match: 12. CDR3 size: 16 residues. CDR3 protein: CASSLWGGGARREQFF. CDR3 DNA: TGTGCCAGCAGTTTATGGGGCGGGGGGGCGCGTAGAGAGCAGTTCTTC.

This clonotype was counted between two and nine times. This rearrangement joins TRBV4-3 to TRBJ2-5, with TRBD2 matching 9 bases. Unmatched junction bases numbered 7, after V lost 2 bases and J lost 6 bases. Germline-derived CDR1 and CDR2 are LGHNA and YSLEER. CDR3 size: 15 residues. The DNA of the CDR3 is TGCGCCAGCAGCCAACATAGCGGGAGAGGGAAGACCCAGTACTTC. Residues: CASSQHSGRGKTQYF.

J is TRBJ2-2 and V is TRBV4-2; TRBD1 or TRBD2 may be the D gene (5 bases each). Germline assignment: CDR1 LGHNA and CDR2 YNFKEQ. The CDR3 totals 18 residues. The V end was cut by 1 base, the J end by 2 bases, with 17 bases between. The CDR3 DNA follows: TGTGCCAGCAGCCAAGTAGGAAGAGGGGCTGAAAACACCGGGGAGCTGTTTTTT. Translating gives CASSQVGRGAENTGELFF.

In this sample, this clonotype turned up a few times. The CDR3 nucleotides are TGTGCCAGCAGTTTTTGGGTTACTGAAGCTTTCTTT. Protein product: CASSFWVTEAFF. This chain links TRBV28 with TRBJ1-1; no clear D gene. From germline, CDR1 is MDHEN and CDR2 SYDVKM. The CDR3 runs to 12 residues. Trimming left V 3 bases short and J 5 bases short, with 7 bases between.

This sequence joins TRBV20-1 and TRBJ1-1; D may be TRBD1 (6 bases). From germline, CDR1 is DFQATT and CDR2 SNEGSKA (reference sequence). Trimming pared 2 bases from V and 3 bases from J, leaving 13 bases between. The CDR3 runs 14 residues. Here the CDR3 DNA reads TGCAGTGCTAGACGGTCAGGGGCAGACACTGAAGCTTTCTTT. Amino acid sequence: CSARRSGADTEAFF.

The V gene is TRBV5-8, the J gene TRBJ2-3; no definite D call. Trimming left V 3 bases short and J 2 bases short, with 10 bases between. The CDR3 sequence is 14 residues long. The germline V gene has CDR1 SGHTS and CDR2 YDEGEE. The CDR3 sequence is CASSSVTLTDTQYF. In DNA, the CDR3 is TGTGCCAGCAGCTCCGTAACTCTCACAGATACGCAGTATTTT.

This clonotype was detected many times. CDR3 sequence reads: CATSRIVKFGYNEQFF. The DNA for the CDR3 is TGTGCCACCAGCAGAATAGTTAAGTTTGGCTACAATGAGCAGTTCTTC. The rearrangement uses TRBV15 and TRBJ2-1; the D is unclear. Germline V gene sequence: CDR1 LNHNV, CDR2 YYDKDF (reference sequence). CDR3 length: 16 residues. Trimming stripped 2 bases from V and 3 bases from J, with 14 bases between.

This clonotype was found a few times. The CDR3 sequence is CAWGRSPLHF. Written as DNA, the CDR3 is TGTGCCTGGGGGAGGTCACCCCTCCACTTT. The chain combines TRBV30 with TRBJ1-6; no reliable D call. The V end was cut by 5 bases, the J end by 10 bases, with 6 bases between. The CDR3 length is 10 residues. The germline gives CDR1 GTSNPN, CDR2 SVGIG (reference sequence).